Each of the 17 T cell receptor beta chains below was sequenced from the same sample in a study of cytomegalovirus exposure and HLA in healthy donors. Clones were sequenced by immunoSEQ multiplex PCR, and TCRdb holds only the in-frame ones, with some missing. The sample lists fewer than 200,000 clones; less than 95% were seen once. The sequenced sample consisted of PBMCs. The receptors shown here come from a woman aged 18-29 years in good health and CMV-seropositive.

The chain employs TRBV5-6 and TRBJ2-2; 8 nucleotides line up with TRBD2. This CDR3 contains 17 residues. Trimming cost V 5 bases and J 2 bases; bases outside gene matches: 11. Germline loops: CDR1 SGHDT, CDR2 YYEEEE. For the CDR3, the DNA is TGTGCCAGCAGTTACGGACTAGCCCTCACCAACACCGGGGAGCTGTTTTTT. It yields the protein CASSYGLALTNTGELFF.

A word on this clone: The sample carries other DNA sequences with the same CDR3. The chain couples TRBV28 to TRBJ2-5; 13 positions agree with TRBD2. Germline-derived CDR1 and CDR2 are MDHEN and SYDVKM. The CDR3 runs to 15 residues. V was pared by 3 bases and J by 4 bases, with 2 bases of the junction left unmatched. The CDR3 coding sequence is TGTGCCAGCAGTTTCAGACTAGCGGGAGGAGAGACCCAGTACTTC. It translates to CASSFRLAGGETQYF.

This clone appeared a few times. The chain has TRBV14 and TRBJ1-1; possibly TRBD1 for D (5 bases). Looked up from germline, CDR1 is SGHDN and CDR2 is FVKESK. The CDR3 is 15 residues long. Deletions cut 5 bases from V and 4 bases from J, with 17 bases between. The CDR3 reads CASSGAVPWGTEAFF. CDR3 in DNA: TGTGCCAGCAGCGGGGCCGTCCCTTGGGGCACTGAAGCTTTCTTT.

CDR3 in DNA: TGTGCCAGCAGTTTATTAGCGCACAATGAGCAGTTCTTC. Translated, it gives CASSLLAHNEQFF. The chain uses TRBV27 and TRBJ2-1; D may be TRBD2 (5 bases). CDR1 and CDR2 from the germline V gene are MNHEY and SMNVEV (reference sequence). The length of the CDR3 is 13 residues. The V gene lost 1 base and the J gene lost 5 bases, with 6 bases spanning the gap.

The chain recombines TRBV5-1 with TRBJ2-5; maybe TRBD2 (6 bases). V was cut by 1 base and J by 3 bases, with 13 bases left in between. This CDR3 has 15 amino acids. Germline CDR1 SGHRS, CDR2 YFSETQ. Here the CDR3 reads CASSLLFGGKETQYF. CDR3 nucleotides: TGCGCCAGCAGCTTGTTGTTTGGGGGGAAAGAGACCCAGTACTTC.

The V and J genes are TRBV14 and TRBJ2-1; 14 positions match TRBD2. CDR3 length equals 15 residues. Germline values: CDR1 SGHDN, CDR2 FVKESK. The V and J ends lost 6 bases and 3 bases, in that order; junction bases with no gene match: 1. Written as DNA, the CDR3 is TGTGCCAGCAGGGGGACTAGCGGGGGCTACAATGAGCAGTTCTTC. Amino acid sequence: CASRGTSGGYNEQFF. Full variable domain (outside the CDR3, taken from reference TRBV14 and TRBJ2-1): EAGVTQFPSHSVIEKGQTVTLRCDPISGHDNLYWYRRVMGKEIKFLLHFVKESKQDESGMPNNRFLAERTGGTYSTLKVQPAELEDSGVYFCASRGTSGGYNEQFFGPGTRLTVL.

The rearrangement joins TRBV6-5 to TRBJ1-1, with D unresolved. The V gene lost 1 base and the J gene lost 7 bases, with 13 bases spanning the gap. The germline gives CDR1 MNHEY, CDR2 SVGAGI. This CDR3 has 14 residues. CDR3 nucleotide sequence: TGTGCCAGCAGTTACTTTGGGCATAGCGGTGAAGCTTTCTTT. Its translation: CASSYFGHSGEAFF.

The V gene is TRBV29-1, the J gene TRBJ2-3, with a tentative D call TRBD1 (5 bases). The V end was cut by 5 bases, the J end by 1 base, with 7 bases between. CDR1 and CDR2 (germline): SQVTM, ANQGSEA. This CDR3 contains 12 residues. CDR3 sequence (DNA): TGCAGCGTTAAACAGGGCACAGATACGCAGTATTTT. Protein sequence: CSVKQGTDTQYF.

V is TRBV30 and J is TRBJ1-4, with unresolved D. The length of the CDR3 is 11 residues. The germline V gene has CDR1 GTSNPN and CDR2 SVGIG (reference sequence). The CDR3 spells CAGSTNEKLFF. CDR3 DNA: TGTGCGGGCTCAACTAATGAAAAACTGTTTTTT.

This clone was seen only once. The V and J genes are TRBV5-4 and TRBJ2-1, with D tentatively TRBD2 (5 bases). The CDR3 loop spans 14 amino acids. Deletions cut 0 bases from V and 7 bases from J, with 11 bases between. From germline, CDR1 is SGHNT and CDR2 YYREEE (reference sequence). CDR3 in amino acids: CASSLVEGVNEQFF. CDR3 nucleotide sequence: TGTGCCAGCAGCTTGGTTGAGGGCGTAAATGAGCAGTTCTTC.

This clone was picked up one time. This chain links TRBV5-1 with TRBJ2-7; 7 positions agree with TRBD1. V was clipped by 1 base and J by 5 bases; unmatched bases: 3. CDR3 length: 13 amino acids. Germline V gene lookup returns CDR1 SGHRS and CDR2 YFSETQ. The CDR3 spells CASSLTGVDEQYF. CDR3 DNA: TGCGCCAGCAGCTTGACAGGGGTGGACGAGCAGTACTTC.

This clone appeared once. The CDR3 spells CASRFQNEQFF. DNA of the CDR3: TGTGCCAGTAGATTTCAAAATGAGCAGTTCTTC. The genes are TRBV19 and TRBJ2-1; D uncertain. The V and J ends lost 6 bases and 7 bases respectively, with 7 bases between them. The CDR3 runs to 11 residues. Germline loops: CDR1 LNHDA, CDR2 SQIVND (reference sequence).

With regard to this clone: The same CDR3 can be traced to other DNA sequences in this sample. CDR3 in DNA: TGTGCCAGCAGTTACTCCGGGACAGGGGGCTATGGCTACACCTTC. Translating it yields CASSYSGTGGYGYTF. The V gene is TRBV6-5, the J gene TRBJ1-2; TRBD1 aligns across 11 bases. V shed 0 bases, J shed 4 bases, and the junction held 1 base outside the gene matches. Germline assignment: CDR1 MNHEY and CDR2 SVGAGI. This CDR3 is built from 15 residues.

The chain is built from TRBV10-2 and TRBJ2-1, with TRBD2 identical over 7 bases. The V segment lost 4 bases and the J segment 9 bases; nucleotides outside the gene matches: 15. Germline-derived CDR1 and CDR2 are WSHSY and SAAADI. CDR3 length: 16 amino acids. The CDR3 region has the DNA TGCGCCAGCAGTGGGAATATCGGGGGGATCAATGGTGAGCAGTTCTTC. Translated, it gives CASSGNIGGINGEQFF.

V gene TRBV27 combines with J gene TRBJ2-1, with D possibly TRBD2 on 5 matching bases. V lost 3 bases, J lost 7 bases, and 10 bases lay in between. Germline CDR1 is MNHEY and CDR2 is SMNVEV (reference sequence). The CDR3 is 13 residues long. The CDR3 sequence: CASSFYRDNEQFF. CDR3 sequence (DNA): TGTGCCAGCAGTTTTTATCGGGATAATGAGCAGTTCTTC.

CDR3 nucleotides: TGTGCCAGCAGCTCGACTAGAAACACCTACGAGCAGTACTTC. Amino acid sequence: CASSSTRNTYEQYF. The chain combines TRBV28 with TRBJ2-7; possibly TRBD2 for D (6 bases). Germline CDR1 is MDHEN and CDR2 is SYDVKM. The CDR3 length is 14 residues. Trimming cost V 6 bases and J 2 bases, with 14 bases left between them.

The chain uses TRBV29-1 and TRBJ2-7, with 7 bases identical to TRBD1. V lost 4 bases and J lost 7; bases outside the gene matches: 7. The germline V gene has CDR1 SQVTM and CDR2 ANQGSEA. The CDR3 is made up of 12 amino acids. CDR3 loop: CSVGTGGGEQYF. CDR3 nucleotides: TGCAGCGTTGGGACAGGTGGAGGTGAGCAGTACTTC.